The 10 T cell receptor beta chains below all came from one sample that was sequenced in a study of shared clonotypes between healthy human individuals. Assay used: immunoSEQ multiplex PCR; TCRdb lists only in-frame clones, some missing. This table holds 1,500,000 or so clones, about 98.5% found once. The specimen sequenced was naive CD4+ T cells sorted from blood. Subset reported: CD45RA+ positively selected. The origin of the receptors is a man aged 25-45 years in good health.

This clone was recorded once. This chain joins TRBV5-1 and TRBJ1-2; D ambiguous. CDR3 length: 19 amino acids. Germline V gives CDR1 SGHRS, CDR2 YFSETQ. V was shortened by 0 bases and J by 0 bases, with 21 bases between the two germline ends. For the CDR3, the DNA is TGCGCCAGCAGCTTGGTGGATGGACTGACTAGAATAACTAACTATGGCTACACCTTC. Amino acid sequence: CASSLVDGLTRITNYGYTF. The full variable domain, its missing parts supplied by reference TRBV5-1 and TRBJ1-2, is KAGVTQTPRYLIKTRGQQVTLSCSPISGHRSVSWYQQTPGQGLQFLFEYFSETQRNKGNFPGRFSGRQFSNSRSEMNVSTLELGDSALYLCASSLVDGLTRITNYGYTFGSGTRLTVV.

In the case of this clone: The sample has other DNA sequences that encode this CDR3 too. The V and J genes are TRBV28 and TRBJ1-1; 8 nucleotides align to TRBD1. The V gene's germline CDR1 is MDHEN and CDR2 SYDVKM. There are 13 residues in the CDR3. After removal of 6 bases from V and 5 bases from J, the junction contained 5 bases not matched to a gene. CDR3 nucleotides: TGTGCCAGCAGGGGACAGGTAGGGACTGAAGCTTTCTTT. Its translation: CASRGQVGTEAFF.

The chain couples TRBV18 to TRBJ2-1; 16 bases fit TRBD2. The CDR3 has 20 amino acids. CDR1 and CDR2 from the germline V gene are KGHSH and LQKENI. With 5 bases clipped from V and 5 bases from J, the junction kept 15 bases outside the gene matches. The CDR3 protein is CASSSRQPGLAGGPDNEQFF. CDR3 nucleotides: TGTGCCAGCTCATCCCGACAGCCGGGACTAGCGGGAGGGCCCGACAATGAGCAGTTCTTC.

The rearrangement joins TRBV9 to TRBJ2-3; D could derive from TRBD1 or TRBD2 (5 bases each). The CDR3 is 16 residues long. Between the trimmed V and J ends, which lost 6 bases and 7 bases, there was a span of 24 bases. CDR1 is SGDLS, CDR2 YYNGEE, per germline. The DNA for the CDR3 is TGTGCCAGCACCCCAGGTGGGGACCTCTCACTTTATACGCAGTATTTT. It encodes CASTPGGDLSLYTQYF.

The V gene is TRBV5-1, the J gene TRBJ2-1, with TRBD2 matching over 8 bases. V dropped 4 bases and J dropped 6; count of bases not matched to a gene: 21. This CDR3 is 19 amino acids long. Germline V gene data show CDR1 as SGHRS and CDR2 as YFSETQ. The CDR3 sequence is CASSPSVAKAGVHRNEQFF. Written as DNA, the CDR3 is TGCGCCAGCAGCCCCTCCGTAGCTAAAGCGGGAGTCCACCGCAATGAGCAGTTCTTC.

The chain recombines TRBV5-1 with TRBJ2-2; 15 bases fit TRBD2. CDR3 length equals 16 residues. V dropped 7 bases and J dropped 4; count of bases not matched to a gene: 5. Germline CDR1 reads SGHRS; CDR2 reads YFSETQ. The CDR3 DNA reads TGCGCCAGCCGGACTAGCGGGAGGGCCTCCACCGGGGAGCTGTTTTTT. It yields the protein CASRTSGRASTGELFF.

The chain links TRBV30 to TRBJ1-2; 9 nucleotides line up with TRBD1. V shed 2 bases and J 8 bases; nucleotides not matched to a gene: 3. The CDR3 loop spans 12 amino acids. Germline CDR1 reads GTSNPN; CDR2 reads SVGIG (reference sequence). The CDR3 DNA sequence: TGTGCCTGGAGTCCAGGGACAGGGGGCTACACCTTC. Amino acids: CAWSPGTGGYTF.

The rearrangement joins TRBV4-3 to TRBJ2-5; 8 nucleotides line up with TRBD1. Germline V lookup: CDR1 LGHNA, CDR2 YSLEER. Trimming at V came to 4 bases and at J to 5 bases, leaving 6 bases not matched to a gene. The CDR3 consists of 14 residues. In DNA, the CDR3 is TGCGCCAGCAGCCGGGACAGGCTCGACGAGACCCAGTACTTC. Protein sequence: CASSRDRLDETQYF.

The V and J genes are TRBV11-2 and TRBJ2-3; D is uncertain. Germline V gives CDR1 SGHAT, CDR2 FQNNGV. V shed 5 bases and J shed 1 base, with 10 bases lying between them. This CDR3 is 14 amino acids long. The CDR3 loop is CASSLTYRTDTQYF. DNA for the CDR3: TGTGCCAGCAGCCTGACCTACCGCACAGATACGCAGTATTTT.

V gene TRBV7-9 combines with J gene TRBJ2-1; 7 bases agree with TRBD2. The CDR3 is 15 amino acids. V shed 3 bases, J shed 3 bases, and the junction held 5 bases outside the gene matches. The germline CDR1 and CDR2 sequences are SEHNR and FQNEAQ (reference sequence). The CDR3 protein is CASSFRGSGYNEQFF. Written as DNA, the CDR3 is TGTGCCAGCAGCTTCCGCGGGAGCGGCTACAATGAGCAGTTCTTC.